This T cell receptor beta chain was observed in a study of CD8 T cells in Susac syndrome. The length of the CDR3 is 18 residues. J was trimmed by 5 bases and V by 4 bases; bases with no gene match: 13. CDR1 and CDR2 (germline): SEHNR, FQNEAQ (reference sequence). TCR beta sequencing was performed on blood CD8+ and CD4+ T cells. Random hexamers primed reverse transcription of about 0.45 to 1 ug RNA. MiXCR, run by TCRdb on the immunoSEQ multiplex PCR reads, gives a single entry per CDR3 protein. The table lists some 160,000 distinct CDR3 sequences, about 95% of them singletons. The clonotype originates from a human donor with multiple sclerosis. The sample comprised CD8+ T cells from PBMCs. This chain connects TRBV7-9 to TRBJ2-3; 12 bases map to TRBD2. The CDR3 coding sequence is TGTGCCAGCAGCTCCCGACTAGCGGGGGCCGTCCTGCAAGATACGCAGTATTTT. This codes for CASSSRLAGAVLQDTQYF. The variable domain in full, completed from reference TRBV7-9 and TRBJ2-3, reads DTGVSQNPRHKITKRGQNVTFRCDPISEHNRLYWYRQTLGQGPEFLTYFQNEAQLEKSRLLSDRFSAERPKGSFSTLEIQRTEQGDSAMYLCASSSRLAGAVLQDTQYFGPGTRLTVL.